These 20 T cell receptor beta chains originate from one sample sequenced in a study of post-analysis software for immune sequencing data. Unique molecular identifiers had been added to the TCR beta cDNA libraries. TCRdb reprocessed the PCR reads with MiXCR, giving one entry per CDR3 protein. This sample yields about 160,000 distinct CDR3 sequences, of which 30% to 45% are seen a single time; 25% to 35% belongs to the top ten. Sequencing used blood, obtained after autologous hematopoietic stem cell transplantation. The receptor set was obtained from a girl aged 10-17 years with multiple sclerosis.

There are many counts of this clonotype. The gene calls are TRBV11-2 and TRBJ1-2; the match to TRBD1 covers 9 bases. The CDR3 runs to 14 residues. Germline V gene sequence: CDR1 SGHAT, CDR2 FQNNGV. With 3 bases clipped from V and 11 bases from J, the junction kept 10 bases outside the gene matches. CDR3 nucleotide sequence: TGTGCCAGCAGCTTCCTGCCGGGACAGGGAGGGTACACCTTC. This sequence encodes CASSFLPGQGGYTF.

This clonotype came up many times. This chain joins TRBV15 and TRBJ1-1; weak D call: TRBD1 (5 bases). This CDR3 comprises 17 residues. Per the germline V gene, CDR1 is LNHNV and CDR2 is YYDKDF (reference sequence). The V end was cut by 5 bases, the J end by 0 bases, with 19 bases between. In DNA form, the CDR3 reads TGTGCCACCAGCCAAGGAATATTTGACAGTTTGAACACTGAAGCTTTCTTT. Translation: CATSQGIFDSLNTEAFF.

The CDR3 sequence is CASSQGTWRDNEKLFF. CDR3 sequence (DNA): TGTGCCAGCAGCCAGGGGACGTGGCGCGATAATGAAAAACTGTTTTTT. V and J are TRBV14 and TRBJ1-4; tentative D call: TRBD1 (5 bases). This CDR3 contains 16 residues. CDR1 and CDR2 from the germline V gene are SGHDN and FVKESK. V was clipped by 3 bases and J by 4 bases, with 15 bases between them. The complete variable domain, with remaining parts taken from reference TRBV14 and TRBJ1-4, reads EAGVTQFPSHSVIEKGQTVTLRCDPISGHDNLYWYRRVMGKEIKFLLHFVKESKQDESGMPNNRFLAERTGGTYSTLKVQPAELEDSGVYFCASSQGTWRDNEKLFFGSGTQLSVL.

This clonotype was observed a handful of times. CDR3: CASSQVALAGAADTQYF. The CDR3 region has the DNA TGTGCCAGCAGCCAAGTGGCACTAGCGGGAGCGGCAGATACGCAGTATTTT. The chain is built from TRBV4-2 and TRBJ2-3; 11 positions agree with TRBD2. Germline V gene lookup returns CDR1 LGHNA and CDR2 YNFKEQ. The CDR3 has 17 amino acids. Trimming took 1 base from V and 4 from J; bases not matched to a gene: 7.

This clonotype showed up just a few times. This sequence joins TRBV6-2 or TRBV6-3 and TRBJ1-6, with 7 bases lining up with TRBD1. The CDR3 extends over 15 amino acids. From germline, CDR1 is MNHEY and CDR2 SVGEGT. V shed 4 bases, J shed 10 bases, and the junction held 10 bases outside the gene matches. The CDR3 nucleotides are TGTGCCAGCAGTTCGACAGGGTCGACAGCCTCACCCCTCCACTTT. Its protein is CASSSTGSTASPLHF.

This clonotype was detected only a few times. This chain links TRBV11-2 with TRBJ2-1, with D possibly being TRBD1 or TRBD2 (5 bases each). The CDR3 covers 14 residues. CDR1 and CDR2 from the germline V gene are SGHAT and FQNNGV. V lost 0 bases, J lost 6 bases, and 9 bases lay in between. The CDR3 protein is CASSLDLGPNEQFF. CDR3 bases: TGTGCCAGCAGCTTAGATCTGGGACCCAATGAGCAGTTCTTC.

The rearrangement joins TRBV7-9 to TRBJ2-1, with D hard to call. CDR1 is SEHNR, CDR2 FQNEAQ, per germline (reference sequence). This CDR3 region has 12 residues. Trimming shortened V by 2 bases and J by 9 bases, and 8 bases separated the two germline ends. CDR3 loop: CASSLLGPEQFF. The CDR3 DNA is TGTGCCAGCAGCTTATTAGGGCCTGAGCAGTTCTTC.

The chain uses TRBV5-6 and TRBJ2-4, with D perhaps assigned TRBD1 or TRBD2 (7 bases each). The end of the DNA is better explained by TRBJ2-7, so the J call may be wrong. Germline V gene data show CDR1 as SGHDT and CDR2 as YYEEEE. This CDR3 is 21 amino acids long. The CDR3 nucleotides are TGTGCCAGCAGCTTGGTACCGGGACAGACGAAGACTAGCAGGAGAAACTACGAGCAGTACTTC. Protein sequence: CASSLVPGQTKTSRRNYEQYF.

The chain employs TRBV20-1 and TRBJ2-7; 7 bases are shared with TRBD2. This CDR3 spans 16 amino acids. J was trimmed by 0 bases and V by 0 bases; bases with no gene match: 8. Germline CDR1 reads DFQATT; CDR2 reads SNEGSKA (reference sequence). CDR3 in amino acids: CSARDGASGSSYEQYF. For the CDR3, the DNA is TGCAGTGCTAGAGATGGGGCTAGCGGCAGCTCCTACGAGCAGTACTTC.

The chain carries TRBV7-2 and TRBJ2-1; no clear D. CDR1 and CDR2 from the germline V gene are SGHTA and FQGNSA. The V gene lost 4 bases and the J gene lost 6 bases, with 10 bases spanning the gap. The CDR3 has 13 residues. The DNA for the CDR3 is TGTGCCAGCAGCTCGGACCATTCCAATGAGCAGTTCTTC. This translates into CASSSDHSNEQFF.

This clonotype was detected once. The rearrangement joins TRBV20-1 to TRBJ2-7, with 8 bases aligning to TRBD1. J gave up 7 bases and V 3 bases, and 14 bases lay outside the gene matches. The germline gives CDR1 DFQATT, CDR2 SNEGSKA (reference sequence). This CDR3 has 15 residues. CDR3 DNA sequence: TGCAGTGCTAGCCAAGGACAGGGATGGGTTAATGAGCAGTACTTC. The encoded protein is CSASQGQGWVNEQYF.

Details on this clonotype: This may arise from a read error, as a much more abundant clone is one base away. The gene calls are TRBV5-5 and TRBJ2-7; D perhaps matches TRBD2 (6 bases). Per the germline V gene, CDR1 is SGHKS and CDR2 is YYEKEE (reference sequence). Between the trimmed V and J ends, which lost 0 bases and 0 bases, there was a span of 13 bases. The CDR3 consists of 16 residues. The CDR3: CASSLEEGPSSYEQYF. In DNA, the CDR3 is TGTGCCAGCAGCTTGGAGGAGGGCCCAAGCTCCTACGAGCAGTACTTC.

The V call is TRBV6-5, the J call TRBJ2-1; TRBD2 matches at 7 bases. Per germline, CDR1 MNHEY and CDR2 SVGAGI. The V segment lost 2 bases and the J segment 0 bases; nucleotides outside the gene matches: 4. CDR3 length: 16 amino acids. The CDR3 region is CASSYGGGSSYNEQFF. As DNA, the CDR3 is TGTGCCAGCAGTTACGGAGGCGGGAGCTCCTACAATGAGCAGTTCTTC.

This clonotype was picked up a small number of times. With a much larger clone just one base away, this may be a read error. This rearrangement joins TRBV4-2 to TRBJ2-1; no firm D call. V was clipped by 0 bases and J by 5 bases, with 11 bases between them. This CDR3 region has 15 residues. From germline, CDR1 is LGHNA and CDR2 YNFKEQ. The CDR3 DNA reads TGTGCCAGCAGCCAAGATAACGTTGGGGACAATGAGCAGTTCTTC. Translation gives CASSQDNVGDNEQFF.

The rearrangement joins TRBV28 to TRBJ1-5, with TRBD1 matching 9 bases. V was pared by 7 bases and J by 6 bases, with 4 bases of the junction left unmatched. Germline V gives CDR1 MDHEN, CDR2 SYDVKM. The CDR3 consists of 13 residues. The CDR3 spells CASTGTGFQPQHF. In nucleotides, the CDR3 is TGTGCCAGCACCGGGACAGGGTTTCAGCCCCAGCATTTT. Full variable domain (remainder filled in from reference TRBV28 and TRBJ1-5): DVKVTQSSRYLVKRTGEKVFLECVQDMDHENMFWYRQDPGLGLRLIYFSYDVKMKEKGDIPEGYSVSREKKERFSLILESASTNQTSMYLCASTGTGFQPQHFGDGTRLSIL.

The J gene is TRBJ2-1, the V gene TRBV2; tentative D call: TRBD1 (6 bases). The V end was cut by 6 bases, the J end by 7 bases, with 10 bases between. CDR1 is SNHLY and CDR2 is FYNNEI in the germline V gene. The CDR3 length is 12 residues. The CDR3 sequence: CASSNRVNEQFF. CDR3 coding DNA: TGTGCCAGCAGCAACAGGGTGAATGAGCAGTTCTTC.

This clonotype has more than one count but fewer than ten. CDR3 protein: CASSIGDRGSDTQYF. The CDR3 nucleotides read TGTGCCAGCAGTATAGGGGACAGGGGCTCAGATACGCAGTATTTT. This chain links TRBV9 with TRBJ2-3; TRBD1 matches 10 bases. Germline V gene lookup returns CDR1 SGDLS and CDR2 YYNGEE. J gave up 4 bases and V 5 bases, and 7 bases lay outside the gene matches. The CDR3 loop spans 15 amino acids.

This clonotype has ten or more counts. The chain uses TRBV25-1 and TRBJ1-2; maybe TRBD1 (6 bases). The V and J ends lost 5 bases and 4 bases respectively, with 17 bases between them. Germline V lookup: CDR1 MGHDK, CDR2 SYGVNS. This CDR3 is built from 15 residues. CDR3 in DNA: TGTGCCAGCAGTCTCGCGAGGGGGGAACTCTATGGCTACACCTTC. Translating gives CASSLARGELYGYTF.

This clonotype has only a few counts. The V and J genes are TRBV12-3 or TRBV12-4 and TRBJ2-7, with a tentative D call TRBD1 (5 bases). V dropped 6 bases and J dropped 6 bases, with 15 bases sitting between them. The CDR3 sequence is 13 residues long. CDR3 nucleotide sequence: TGTGCCAGCAGCTCCCACCCAGGGATCGAGCAGTACTTC. Translation: CASSSHPGIEQYF.

This clonotype was counted at least ten times. The J gene is TRBJ1-6, the V gene TRBV18; no firm D call. V gave up 3 bases and J gave up 7 bases, with 7 bases separating them. The CDR3 length is 13 residues. Looked up from germline, CDR1 is KGHSH and CDR2 is LQKENI. CDR3 sequence: CASSPEINSPLHF. The CDR3 bases are TGTGCCAGCTCACCGGAGATAAATTCACCCCTCCACTTT.